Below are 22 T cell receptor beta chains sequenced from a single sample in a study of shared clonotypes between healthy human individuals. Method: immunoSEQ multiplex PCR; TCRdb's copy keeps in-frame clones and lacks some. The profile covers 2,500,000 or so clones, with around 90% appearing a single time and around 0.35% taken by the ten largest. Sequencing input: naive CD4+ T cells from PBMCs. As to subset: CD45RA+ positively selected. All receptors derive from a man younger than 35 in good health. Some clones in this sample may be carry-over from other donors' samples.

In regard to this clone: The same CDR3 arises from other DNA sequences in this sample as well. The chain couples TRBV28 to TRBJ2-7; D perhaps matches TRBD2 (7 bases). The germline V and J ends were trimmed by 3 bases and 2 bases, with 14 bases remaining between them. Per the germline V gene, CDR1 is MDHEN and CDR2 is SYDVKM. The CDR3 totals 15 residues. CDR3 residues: CASSLGGAGAYEQYF. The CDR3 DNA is TGTGCCAGCAGTTTGGGGGGCGCGGGAGCCTACGAGCAGTACTTC. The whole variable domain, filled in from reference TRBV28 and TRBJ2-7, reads DVKVTQSSRYLVKRTGEKVFLECVQDMDHENMFWYRQDPGLGLRLIYFSYDVKMKEKGDIPEGYSVSREKKERFSLILESASTNQTSMYLCASSLGGAGAYEQYFGPGTRLTVT.

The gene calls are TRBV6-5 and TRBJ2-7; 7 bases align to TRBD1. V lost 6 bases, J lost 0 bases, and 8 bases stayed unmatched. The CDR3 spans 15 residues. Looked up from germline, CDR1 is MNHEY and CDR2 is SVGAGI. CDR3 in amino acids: CASRPPGQNSYEQYF. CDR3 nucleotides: TGTGCCAGCAGGCCCCCGGGACAGAACTCCTACGAGCAGTACTTC.

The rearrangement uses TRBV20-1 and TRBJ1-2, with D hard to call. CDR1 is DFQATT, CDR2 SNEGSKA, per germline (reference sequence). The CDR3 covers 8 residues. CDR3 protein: CRDHGYTF. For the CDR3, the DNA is TGCAGGGACCATGGCTACACCTTC.

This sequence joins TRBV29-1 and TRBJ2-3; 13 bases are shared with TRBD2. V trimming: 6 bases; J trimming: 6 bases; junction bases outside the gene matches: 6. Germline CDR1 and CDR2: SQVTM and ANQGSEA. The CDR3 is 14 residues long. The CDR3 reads CSVMGTSGTDTQYF. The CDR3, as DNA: TGCAGCGTGATGGGGACTAGCGGGACGGATACGCAGTATTTT.

In DNA form, the CDR3 reads TGTGCCAGCTCTAGTGAGTCTGGCAATGAGCAGTTCTTC. This translates into CASSSESGNEQFF. The genes are TRBV2 and TRBJ2-1, with unresolved D. This CDR3 contains 13 residues. The germline V and J ends were trimmed by 8 bases and 6 bases, with 14 bases remaining between them. Germline V CDR1 and CDR2: SNHLY, FYNNEI.

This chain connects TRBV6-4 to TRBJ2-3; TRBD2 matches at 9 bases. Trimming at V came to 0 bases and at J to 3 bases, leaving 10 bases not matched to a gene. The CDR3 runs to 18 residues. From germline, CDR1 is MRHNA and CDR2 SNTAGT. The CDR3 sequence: CASSDSNVAGGLTDTQYF. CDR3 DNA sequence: TGTGCCAGCAGTGACTCGAATGTGGCGGGAGGGCTAACAGATACGCAGTATTTT.

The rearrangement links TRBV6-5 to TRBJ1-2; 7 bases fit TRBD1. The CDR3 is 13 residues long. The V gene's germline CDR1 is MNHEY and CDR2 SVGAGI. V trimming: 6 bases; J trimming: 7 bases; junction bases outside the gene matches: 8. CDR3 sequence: CASRTSTGIGYTF. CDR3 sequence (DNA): TGTGCCAGCAGAACCTCGACAGGGATTGGCTACACCTTC.

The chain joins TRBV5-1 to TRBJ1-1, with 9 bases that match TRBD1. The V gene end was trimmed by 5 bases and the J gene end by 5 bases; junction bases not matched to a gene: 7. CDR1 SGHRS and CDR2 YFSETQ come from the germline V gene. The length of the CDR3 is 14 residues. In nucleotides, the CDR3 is TGCGCCAGCAGTACACAGGGGGCGTCTACTGAAGCTTTCTTT. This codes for CASSTQGASTEAFF.

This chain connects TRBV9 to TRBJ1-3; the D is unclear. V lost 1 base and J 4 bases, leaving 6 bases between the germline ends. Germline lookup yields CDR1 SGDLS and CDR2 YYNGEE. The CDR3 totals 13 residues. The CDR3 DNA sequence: TGTGCCAGCAGCGTATCCCGAGGAAACACCATATATTTT. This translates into CASSVSRGNTIYF.

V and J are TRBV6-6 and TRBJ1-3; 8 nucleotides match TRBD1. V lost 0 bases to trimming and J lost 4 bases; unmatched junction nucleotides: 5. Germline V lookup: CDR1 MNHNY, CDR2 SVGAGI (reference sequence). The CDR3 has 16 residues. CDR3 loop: CASSYSGRGPGNTIYF. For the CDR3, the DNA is TGTGCCAGCAGTTACTCCGGCAGGGGGCCAGGAAACACCATATATTTT.

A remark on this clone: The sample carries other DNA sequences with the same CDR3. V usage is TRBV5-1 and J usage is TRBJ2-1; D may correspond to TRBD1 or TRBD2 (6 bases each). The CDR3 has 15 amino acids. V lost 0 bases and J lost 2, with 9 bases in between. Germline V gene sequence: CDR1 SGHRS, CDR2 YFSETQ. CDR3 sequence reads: CASSLAGATYNEQFF. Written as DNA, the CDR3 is TGCGCCAGCAGCTTGGCGGGGGCCACCTACAATGAGCAGTTCTTC.

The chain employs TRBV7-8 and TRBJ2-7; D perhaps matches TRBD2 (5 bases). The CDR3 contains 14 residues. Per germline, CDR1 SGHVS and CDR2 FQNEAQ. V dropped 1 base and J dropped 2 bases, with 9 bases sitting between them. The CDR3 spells CASSLVGVTYEQYF. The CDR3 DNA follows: TGTGCCAGCAGCTTAGTGGGAGTTACCTACGAGCAGTACTTC.

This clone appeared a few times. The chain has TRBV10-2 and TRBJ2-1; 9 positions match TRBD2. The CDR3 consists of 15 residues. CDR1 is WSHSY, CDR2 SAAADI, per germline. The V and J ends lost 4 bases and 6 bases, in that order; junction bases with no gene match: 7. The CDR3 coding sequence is TGCGCCAGCAGTGGGACTAGCGCCCTGCGCAATGAGCAGTTCTTC. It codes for CASSGTSALRNEQFF.

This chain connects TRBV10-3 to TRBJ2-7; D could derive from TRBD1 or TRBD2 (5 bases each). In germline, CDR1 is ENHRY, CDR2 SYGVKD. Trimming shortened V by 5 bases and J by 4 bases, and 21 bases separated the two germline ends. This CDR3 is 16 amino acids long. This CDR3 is CAISKVVRDGVYEQYF. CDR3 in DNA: TGTGCCATCAGTAAGGTTGTAAGGGACGGAGTTTACGAGCAGTACTTC.

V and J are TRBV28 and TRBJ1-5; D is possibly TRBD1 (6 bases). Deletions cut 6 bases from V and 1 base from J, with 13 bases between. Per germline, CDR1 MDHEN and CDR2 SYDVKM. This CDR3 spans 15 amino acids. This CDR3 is CASRGQTGSNQPQHF. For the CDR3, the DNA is TGTGCCAGCAGGGGCCAAACAGGGAGCAATCAGCCCCAGCATTTT. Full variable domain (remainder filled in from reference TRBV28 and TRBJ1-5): DVKVTQSSRYLVKRTGEKVFLECVQDMDHENMFWYRQDPGLGLRLIYFSYDVKMKEKGDIPEGYSVSREKKERFSLILESASTNQTSMYLCASRGQTGSNQPQHFGDGTRLSIL.

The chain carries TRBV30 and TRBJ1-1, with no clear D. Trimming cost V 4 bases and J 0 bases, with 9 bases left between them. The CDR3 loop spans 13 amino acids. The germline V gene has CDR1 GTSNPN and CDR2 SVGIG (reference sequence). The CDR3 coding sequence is TGTGCCTGGACAGTGGTGATGAACACTGAAGCTTTCTTT. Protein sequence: CAWTVVMNTEAFF.

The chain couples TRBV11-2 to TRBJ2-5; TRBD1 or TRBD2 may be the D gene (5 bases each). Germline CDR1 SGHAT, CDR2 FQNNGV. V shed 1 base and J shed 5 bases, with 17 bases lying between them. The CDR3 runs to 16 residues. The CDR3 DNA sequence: TGTGCCAGCAGCTTAGCCCCAGCAGGGAGTGGGGAGACCCAGTACTTC. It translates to CASSLAPAGSGETQYF.

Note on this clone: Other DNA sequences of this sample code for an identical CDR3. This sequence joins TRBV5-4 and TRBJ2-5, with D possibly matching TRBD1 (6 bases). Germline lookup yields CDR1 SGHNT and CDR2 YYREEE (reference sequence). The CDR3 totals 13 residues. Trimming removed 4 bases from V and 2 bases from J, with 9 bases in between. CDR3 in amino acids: CASSPDSQETQYF. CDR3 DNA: TGTGCCAGCAGCCCGGACAGTCAAGAGACCCAGTACTTC.

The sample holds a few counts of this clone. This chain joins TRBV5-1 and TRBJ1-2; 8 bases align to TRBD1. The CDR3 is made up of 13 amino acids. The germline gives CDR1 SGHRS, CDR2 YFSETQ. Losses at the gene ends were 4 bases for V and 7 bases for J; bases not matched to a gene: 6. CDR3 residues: CASSLIGTGGYTF. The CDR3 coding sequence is TGCGCCAGCAGCCTAATAGGGACAGGTGGCTACACCTTC.

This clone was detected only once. In nucleotides, the CDR3 is TGTGCCAGCAGCGTAGATAGCACTAGCTCCTACGAGCAGTACTTC. This sequence encodes CASSVDSTSSYEQYF. V and J are TRBV9 and TRBJ2-7; a weak D match, TRBD2 (5 bases). Germline V gene data show CDR1 as SGDLS and CDR2 as YYNGEE. Deletions cut 0 bases from V and 0 bases from J, with 10 bases between. There are 15 residues in the CDR3.

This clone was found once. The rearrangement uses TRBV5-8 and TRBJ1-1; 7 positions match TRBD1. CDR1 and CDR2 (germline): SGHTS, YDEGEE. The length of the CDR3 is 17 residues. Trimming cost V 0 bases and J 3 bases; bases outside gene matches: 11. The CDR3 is CASSLARGARSYTEAFF. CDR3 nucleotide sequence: TGTGCCAGCAGCTTGGCCAGGGGGGCGAGGTCCTACACTGAAGCTTTCTTT.

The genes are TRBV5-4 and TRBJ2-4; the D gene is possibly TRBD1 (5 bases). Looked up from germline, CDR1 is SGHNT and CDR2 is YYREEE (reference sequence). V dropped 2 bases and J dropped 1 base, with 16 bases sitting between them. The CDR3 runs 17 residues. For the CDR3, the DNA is TGTGCCAGCAGCTTACGTCCAAGGGGAATGGCCAAAAACATTCAGTACTTC. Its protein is CASSLRPRGMAKNIQYF.